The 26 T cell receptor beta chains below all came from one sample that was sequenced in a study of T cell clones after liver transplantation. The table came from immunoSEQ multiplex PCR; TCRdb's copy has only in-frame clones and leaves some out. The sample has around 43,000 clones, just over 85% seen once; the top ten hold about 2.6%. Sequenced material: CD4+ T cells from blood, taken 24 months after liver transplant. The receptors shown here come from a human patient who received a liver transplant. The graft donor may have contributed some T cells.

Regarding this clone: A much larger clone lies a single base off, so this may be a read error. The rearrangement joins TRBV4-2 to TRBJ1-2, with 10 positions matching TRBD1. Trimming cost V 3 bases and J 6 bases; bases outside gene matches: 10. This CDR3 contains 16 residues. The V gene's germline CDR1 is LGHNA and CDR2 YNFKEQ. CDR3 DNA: TGTGCCAGCAGCCACCTGGGGGACAGGGGCCTTAATGGCTACACCTTC. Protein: CASSHLGDRGLNGYTF.

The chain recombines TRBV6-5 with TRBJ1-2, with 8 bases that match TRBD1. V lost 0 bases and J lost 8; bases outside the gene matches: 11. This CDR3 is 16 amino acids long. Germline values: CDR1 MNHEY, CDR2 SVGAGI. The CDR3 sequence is CASSYSGQGVMKGYTF. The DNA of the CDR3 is TGTGCCAGCAGTTACTCAGGACAGGGTGTGATGAAAGGCTACACCTTC.

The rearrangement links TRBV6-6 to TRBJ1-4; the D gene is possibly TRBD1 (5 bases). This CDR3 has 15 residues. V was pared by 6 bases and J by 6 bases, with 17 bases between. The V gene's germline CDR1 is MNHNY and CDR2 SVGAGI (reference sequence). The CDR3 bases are TGTGCCAGCAGACTCGACAGCCTAGCGGATGAAAAACTGTTTTTT. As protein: CASRLDSLADEKLFF.

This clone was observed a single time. The CDR3 loop reads CASSPGTGTTNEKLFF. The CDR3 nucleotides read TGTGCCAGCAGTCCCGGGACAGGGACAACTAATGAAAAACTGTTTTTT. The genes are TRBV6-6 and TRBJ1-4; 9 positions agree with TRBD1. Per germline, CDR1 MNHNY and CDR2 SVGAGI (reference sequence). The CDR3 runs 16 residues. V dropped 5 bases and J dropped 0; count of bases not matched to a gene: 4.

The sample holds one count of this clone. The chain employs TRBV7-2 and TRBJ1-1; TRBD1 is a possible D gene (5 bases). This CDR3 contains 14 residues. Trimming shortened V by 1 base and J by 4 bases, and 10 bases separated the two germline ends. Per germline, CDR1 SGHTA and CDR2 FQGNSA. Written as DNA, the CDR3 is TGTGCCAGCAGCTTAGTACGCAGGGCCACTGAAGCTTTCTTT. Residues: CASSLVRRATEAFF.

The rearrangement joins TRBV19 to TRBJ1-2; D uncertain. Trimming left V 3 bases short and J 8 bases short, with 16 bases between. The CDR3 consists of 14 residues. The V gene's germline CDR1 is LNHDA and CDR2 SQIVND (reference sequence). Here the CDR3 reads CASSIGAAAGGYTF. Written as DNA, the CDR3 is TGTGCCAGTAGTATTGGAGCGGCAGCCGGAGGCTACACCTTC.

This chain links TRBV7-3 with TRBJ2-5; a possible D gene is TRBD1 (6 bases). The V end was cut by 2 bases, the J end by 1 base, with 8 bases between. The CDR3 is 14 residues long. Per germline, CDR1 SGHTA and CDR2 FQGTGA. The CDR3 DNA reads TGTGCCAGCAGCTTAGCAGGGGCCCAAGAGACCCAGTACTTC. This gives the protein CASSLAGAQETQYF.

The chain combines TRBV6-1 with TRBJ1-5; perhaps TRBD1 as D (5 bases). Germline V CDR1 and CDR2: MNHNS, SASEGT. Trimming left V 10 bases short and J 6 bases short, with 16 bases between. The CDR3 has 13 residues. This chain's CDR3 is CATAPQGVQPQHF. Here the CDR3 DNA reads TGTGCCACCGCCCCGCAGGGAGTTCAGCCCCAGCATTTT.

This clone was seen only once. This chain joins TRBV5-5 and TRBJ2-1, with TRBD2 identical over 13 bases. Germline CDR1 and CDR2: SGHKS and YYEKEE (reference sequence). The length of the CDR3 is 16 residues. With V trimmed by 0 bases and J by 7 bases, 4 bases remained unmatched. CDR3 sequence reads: CASSLGLAGGFNEQFF. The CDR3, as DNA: TGTGCCAGCAGCTTGGGACTAGCGGGAGGTTTTAATGAGCAGTTCTTC. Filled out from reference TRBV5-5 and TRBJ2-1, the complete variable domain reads DAGVTQSPTHLIKTRGQQVTLRCSPISGHKSVSWYQQVLGQGPQFIFQYYEKEERGRGNFPDRFSARQFPNYSSELNVNALLLGDSALYLCASSLGLAGGFNEQFFGPGTRLTVL.

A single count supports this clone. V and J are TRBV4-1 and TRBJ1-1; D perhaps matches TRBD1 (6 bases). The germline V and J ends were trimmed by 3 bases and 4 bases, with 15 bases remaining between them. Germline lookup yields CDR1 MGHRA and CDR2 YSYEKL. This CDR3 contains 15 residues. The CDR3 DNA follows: TGCGCCAGCAGCCACCCACAGGGAGGGGCCACTGAAGCTTTCTTT. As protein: CASSHPQGGATEAFF.

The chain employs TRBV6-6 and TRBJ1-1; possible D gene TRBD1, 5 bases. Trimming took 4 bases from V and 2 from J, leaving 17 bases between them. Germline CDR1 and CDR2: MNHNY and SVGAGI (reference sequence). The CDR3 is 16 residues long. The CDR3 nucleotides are TGTGCCAGCAGTTCCCCCTCCGGGACCTCAAACACTGAAGCTTTCTTT. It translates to CASSSPSGTSNTEAFF.

CDR3 residues: CASSYTSTNYGYTF. The CDR3 region has the DNA TGTGCCAGCAGTTACACTTCAACAAACTATGGCTACACCTTC. The rearrangement uses TRBV6-5 and TRBJ1-2, with D uncertain. Between the trimmed V and J ends, which lost 2 bases and 2 bases, there was a span of 9 bases. CDR3 length: 14 residues. In germline, CDR1 is MNHEY, CDR2 SVGAGI.

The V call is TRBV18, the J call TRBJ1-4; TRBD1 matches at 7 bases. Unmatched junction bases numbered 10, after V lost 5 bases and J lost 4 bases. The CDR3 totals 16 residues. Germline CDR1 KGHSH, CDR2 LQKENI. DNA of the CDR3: TGTGCCAGCTCAATCCGGGACAGTGGCATTAATGAAAAACTGTTTTTT. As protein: CASSIRDSGINEKLFF.

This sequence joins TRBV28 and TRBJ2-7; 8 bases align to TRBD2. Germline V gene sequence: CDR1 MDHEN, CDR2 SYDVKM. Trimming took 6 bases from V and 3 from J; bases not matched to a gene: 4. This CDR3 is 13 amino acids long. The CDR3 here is CASRRSGSYEQYF. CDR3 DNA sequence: TGTGCCAGCAGACGCAGCGGGAGCTACGAGCAGTACTTC.

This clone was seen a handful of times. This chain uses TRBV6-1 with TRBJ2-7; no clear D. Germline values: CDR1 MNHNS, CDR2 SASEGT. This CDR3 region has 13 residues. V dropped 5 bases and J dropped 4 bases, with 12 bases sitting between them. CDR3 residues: CASSPERVYEQYF. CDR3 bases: TGTGCCAGCAGTCCTGAAAGGGTATACGAGCAGTACTTC.

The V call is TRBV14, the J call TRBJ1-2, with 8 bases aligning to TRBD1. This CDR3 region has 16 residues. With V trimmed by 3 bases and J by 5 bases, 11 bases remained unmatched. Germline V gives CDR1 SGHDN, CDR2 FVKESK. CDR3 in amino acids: CASSHRQGPQGYGYTF. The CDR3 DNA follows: TGTGCCAGCAGCCATCGACAGGGGCCCCAGGGGTATGGCTACACCTTC.

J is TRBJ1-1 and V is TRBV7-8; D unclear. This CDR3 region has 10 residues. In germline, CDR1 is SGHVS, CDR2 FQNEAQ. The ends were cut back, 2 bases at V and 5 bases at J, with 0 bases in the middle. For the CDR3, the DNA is TGTGCCAGCAGCTTAACTGAAGCTTTCTTT. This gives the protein CASSLTEAFF.

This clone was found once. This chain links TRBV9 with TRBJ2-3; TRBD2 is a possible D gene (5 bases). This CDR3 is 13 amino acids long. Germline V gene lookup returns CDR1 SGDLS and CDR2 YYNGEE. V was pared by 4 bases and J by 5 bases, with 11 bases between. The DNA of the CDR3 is TGTGCCAGCAGCACGGCCGGGAAAGATACGCAGTATTTT. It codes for CASSTAGKDTQYF.

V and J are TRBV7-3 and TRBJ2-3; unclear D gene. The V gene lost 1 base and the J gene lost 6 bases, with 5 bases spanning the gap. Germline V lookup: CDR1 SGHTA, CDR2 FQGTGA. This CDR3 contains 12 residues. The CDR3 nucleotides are TGTGCCAGCAGCTTAAGTGGGGATACGCAGTATTTT. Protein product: CASSLSGDTQYF.

CDR3: CASTRRGDTKNIQYF. The CDR3 nucleotides read TGTGCCAGTACCCGGAGGGGAGACACCAAAAACATTCAGTACTTC. The chain joins TRBV19 to TRBJ2-4; D might be TRBD2 (6 bases). The CDR3 consists of 15 residues. V was trimmed by 7 bases and J by 2 bases, leaving 15 bases between them. Germline lookup yields CDR1 LNHDA and CDR2 SQIVND (reference sequence).

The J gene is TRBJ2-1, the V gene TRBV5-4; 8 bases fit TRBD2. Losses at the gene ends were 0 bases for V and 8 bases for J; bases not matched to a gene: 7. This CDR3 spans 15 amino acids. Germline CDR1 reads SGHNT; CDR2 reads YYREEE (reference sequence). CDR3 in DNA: TGTGCCAGCAGCTTGGAACGGGGGGGCTTCGATGAGCAGTTCTTC. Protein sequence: CASSLERGGFDEQFF.

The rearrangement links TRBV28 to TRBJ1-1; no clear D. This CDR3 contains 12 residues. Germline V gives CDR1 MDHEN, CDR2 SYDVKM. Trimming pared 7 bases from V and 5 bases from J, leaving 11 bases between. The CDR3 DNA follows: TGTGCCAGCATCGGGGATTCGACTGAAGCTTTCTTT. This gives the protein CASIGDSTEAFF. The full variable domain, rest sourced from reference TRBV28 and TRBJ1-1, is DVKVTQSSRYLVKRTGEKVFLECVQDMDHENMFWYRQDPGLGLRLIYFSYDVKMKEKGDIPEGYSVSREKKERFSLILESASTNQTSMYLCASIGDSTEAFFGQGTRLTVV.

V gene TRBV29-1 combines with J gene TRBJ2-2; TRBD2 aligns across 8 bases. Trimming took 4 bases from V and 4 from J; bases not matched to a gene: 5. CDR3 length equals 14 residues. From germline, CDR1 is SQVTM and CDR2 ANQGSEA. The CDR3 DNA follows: TGCAGCGTTGTTCGCGGGGGGACCACCGGGGAGCTGTTTTTT. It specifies CSVVRGGTTGELFF.

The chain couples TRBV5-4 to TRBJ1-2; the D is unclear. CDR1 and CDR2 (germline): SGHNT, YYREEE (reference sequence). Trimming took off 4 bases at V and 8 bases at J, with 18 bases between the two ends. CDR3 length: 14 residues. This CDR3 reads CASSRNRVQWGYTF. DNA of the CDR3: TGTGCCAGCAGCCGGAACCGGGTTCAATGGGGCTACACCTTC.

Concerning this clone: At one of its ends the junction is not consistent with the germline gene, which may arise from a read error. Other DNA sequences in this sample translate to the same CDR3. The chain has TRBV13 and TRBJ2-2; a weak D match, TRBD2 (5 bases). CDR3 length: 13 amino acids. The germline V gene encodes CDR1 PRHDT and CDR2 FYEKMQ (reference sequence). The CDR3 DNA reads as TGTGCCAGCAGCTTACTAGCTCCCGGGGAGCTGTTTTTC. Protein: CASSLLAPGELFF.

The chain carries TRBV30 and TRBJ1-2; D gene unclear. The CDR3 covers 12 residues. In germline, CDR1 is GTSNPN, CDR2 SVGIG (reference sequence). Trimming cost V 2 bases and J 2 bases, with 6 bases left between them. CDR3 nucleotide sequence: TGTGCCTGGAGTTGGGAAAACTATGGCTACACCTTC. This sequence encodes CAWSWENYGYTF.